This TCR beta chain is drawn from a study of response to subunit inactivated influenza vaccine. General observations from the study: It was the authors' suggestion that each seasonal influenza vaccination recruits few new T cells.

Details on this clonotype: The antigen is unknown.

Via MiXCR, TCRdb re-called the RT-PCR reads, giving one row per CDR3 protein. The top ten clones hold around 9.6% of a sample with more than 700,000 distinct CDR3 sequences, 21% of them seen once. This CDR3 has 15 residues. CDR1 is SGHTA, CDR2 FQGNSA, per germline. V gave up 4 bases and J gave up 3 bases, with 16 bases separating them. The TCR originated in a middle-aged man who received an inactivated influenza vaccine. This rearrangement joins TRBV7-2 to TRBJ2-7; D is unresolved. Sequenced here: PBMCs from blood, sampled 5 to 6 days after vaccination. CDR3 coding DNA: TGTGCCAGCAGCTCTCGACAAGGCCCCGACTACGAGCAGTACTTC. It yields the protein CASSSRQGPDYEQYF.